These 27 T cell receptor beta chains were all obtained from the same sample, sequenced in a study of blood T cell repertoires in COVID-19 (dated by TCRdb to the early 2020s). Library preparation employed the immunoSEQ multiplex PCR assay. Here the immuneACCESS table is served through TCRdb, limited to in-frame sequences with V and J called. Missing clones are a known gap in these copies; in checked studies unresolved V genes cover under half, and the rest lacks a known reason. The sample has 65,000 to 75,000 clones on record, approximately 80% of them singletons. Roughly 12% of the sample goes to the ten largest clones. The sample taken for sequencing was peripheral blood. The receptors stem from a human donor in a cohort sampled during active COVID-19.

The DNA for the CDR3 is TGTGCCAGTACCCAAATTCGGGGTGAAAAACTGTTTTTT. Protein product: CASTQIRGEKLFF. This chain uses TRBV19 with TRBJ1-4; D uncertain. Trimming cost V 7 bases and J 7 bases, with 13 bases left between them. Germline loops: CDR1 LNHDA, CDR2 SQIVND (reference sequence). This CDR3 region has 13 residues.

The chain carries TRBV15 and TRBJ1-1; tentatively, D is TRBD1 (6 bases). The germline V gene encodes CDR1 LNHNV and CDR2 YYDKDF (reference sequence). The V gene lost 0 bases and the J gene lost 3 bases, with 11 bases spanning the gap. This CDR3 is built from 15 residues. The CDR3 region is CATSRENRVDTEAFF. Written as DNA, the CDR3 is TGTGCCACCAGCAGAGAGAACAGGGTGGACACTGAAGCTTTCTTT. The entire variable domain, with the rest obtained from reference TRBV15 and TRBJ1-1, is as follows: DAMVIQNPRYQVTQFGKPVTLSCSQTLNHNVMYWYQQKSSQAPKLLFHYYDKDFNNEADTPDNFQSRRPNTSFCFLDIRSPGLGDTAMYLCATSRENRVDTEAFFGQGTRLTVV.

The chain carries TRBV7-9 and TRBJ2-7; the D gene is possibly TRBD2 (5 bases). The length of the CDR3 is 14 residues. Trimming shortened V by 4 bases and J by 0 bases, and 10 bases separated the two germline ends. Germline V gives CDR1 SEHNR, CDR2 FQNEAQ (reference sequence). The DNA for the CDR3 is TGTGCCAGCAGCTCCGGAGGTAGCTCCTACGAGCAGTACGTC. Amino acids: CASSSGGSSYEQYV.

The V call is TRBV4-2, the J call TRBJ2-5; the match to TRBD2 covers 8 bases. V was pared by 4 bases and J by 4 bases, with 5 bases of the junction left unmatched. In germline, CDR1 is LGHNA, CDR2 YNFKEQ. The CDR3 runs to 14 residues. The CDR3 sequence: CASSLGAGGETQYF. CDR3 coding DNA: TGTGCCAGCAGCCTGGGGGCGGGGGGAGAGACCCAGTACTTC.

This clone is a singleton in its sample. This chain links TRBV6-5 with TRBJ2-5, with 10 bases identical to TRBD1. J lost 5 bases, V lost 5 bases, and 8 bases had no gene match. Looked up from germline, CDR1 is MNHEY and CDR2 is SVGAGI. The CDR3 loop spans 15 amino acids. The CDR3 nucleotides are TGTGCCAGCAGTCACCCGGGACAGGGGAGGGAGACCCAGTACTTC. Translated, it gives CASSHPGQGRETQYF.

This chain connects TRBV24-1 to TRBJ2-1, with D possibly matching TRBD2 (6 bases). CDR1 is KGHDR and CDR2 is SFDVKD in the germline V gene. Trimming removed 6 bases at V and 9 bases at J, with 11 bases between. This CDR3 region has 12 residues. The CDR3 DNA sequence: TGTGCCACCAGTATCAATAGCGGTGAGCAGTTCTTC. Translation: CATSINSGEQFF.

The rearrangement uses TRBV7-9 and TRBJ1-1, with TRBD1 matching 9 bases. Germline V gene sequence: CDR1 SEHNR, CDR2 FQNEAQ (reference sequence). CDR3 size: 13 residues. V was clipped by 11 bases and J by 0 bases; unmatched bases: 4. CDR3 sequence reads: CAGRQGVNTEAFF. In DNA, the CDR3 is TGTGCCGGGAGACAGGGGGTGAACACTGAAGCTTTCTTT.

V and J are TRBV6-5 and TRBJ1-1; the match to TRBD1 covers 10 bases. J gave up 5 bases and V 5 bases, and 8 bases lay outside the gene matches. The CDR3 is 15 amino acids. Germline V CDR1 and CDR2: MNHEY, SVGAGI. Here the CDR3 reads CASSHRQGARTEAFF. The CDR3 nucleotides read TGTGCCAGCAGTCACCGACAGGGGGCGAGGACTGAAGCTTTCTTT.

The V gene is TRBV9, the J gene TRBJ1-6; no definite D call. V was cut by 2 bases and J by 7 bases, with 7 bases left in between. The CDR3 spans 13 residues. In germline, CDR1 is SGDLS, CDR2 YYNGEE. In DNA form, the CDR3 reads TGTGCCAGCAGCGTGACGGGGAATTCACCCCTCCACTTT. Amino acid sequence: CASSVTGNSPLHF.

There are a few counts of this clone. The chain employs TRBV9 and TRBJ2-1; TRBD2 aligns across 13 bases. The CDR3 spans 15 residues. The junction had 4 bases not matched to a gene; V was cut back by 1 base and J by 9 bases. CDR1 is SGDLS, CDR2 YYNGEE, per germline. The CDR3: CASSVTSGRASEQFF. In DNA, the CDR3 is TGTGCCAGCAGCGTAACTAGCGGGAGGGCGAGTGAGCAGTTCTTC.

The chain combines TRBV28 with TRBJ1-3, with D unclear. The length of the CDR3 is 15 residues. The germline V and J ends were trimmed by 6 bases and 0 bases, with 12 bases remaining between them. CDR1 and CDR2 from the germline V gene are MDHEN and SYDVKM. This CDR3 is CASRKRSPSGNTIYF. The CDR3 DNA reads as TGTGCCAGCAGAAAGAGGTCCCCCTCTGGAAACACCATATATTTT.

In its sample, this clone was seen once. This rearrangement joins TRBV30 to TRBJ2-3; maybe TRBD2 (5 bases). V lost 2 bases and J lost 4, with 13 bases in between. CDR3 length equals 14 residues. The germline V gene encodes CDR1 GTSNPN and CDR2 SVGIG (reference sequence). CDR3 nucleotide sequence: TGTGCCTGGAGTCGTGGGAGAGTCTCAGATACGCAGTATTTT. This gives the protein CAWSRGRVSDTQYF.

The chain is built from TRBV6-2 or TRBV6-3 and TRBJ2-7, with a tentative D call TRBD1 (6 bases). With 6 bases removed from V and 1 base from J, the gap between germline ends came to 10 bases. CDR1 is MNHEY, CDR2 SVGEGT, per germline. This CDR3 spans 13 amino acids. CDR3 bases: TGTGCCAGCAGCCGGACAGATTCCTACGAGCAGTACGTC. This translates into CASSRTDSYEQYV.

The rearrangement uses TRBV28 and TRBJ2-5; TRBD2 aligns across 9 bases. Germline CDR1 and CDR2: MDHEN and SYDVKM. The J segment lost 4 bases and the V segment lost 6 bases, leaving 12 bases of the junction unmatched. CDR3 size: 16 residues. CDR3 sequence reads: CASRSREGLLGETQYF. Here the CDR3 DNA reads TGTGCCAGCAGGTCGCGGGAGGGCCTACTAGGAGAGACCCAGTACTTC.

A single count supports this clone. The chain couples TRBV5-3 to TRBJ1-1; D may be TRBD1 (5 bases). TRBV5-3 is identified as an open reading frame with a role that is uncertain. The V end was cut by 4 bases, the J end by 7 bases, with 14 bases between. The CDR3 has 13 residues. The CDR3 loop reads CARSTRRGGEAFF. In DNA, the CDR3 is TGTGCCAGAAGCACCCGGCGGGGGGGTGAAGCTTTCTTT.

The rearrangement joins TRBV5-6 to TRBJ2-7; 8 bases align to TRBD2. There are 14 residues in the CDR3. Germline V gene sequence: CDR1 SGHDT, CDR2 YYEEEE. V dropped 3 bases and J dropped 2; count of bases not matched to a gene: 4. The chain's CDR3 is CASSSRGGAYEQYF. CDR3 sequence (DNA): TGTGCCAGCAGCTCTCGGGGGGGAGCCTACGAGCAGTACTTC.

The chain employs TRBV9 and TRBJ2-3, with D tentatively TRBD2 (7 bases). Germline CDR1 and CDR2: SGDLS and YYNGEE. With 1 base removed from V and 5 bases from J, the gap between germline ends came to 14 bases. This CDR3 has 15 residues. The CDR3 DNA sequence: TGTGCCAGCAGCGTACGGGCGGGGGCAGGAGATACGCAGTATTTT. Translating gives CASSVRAGAGDTQYF. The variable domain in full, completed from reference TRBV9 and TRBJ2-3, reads DSGVTQTPKHLITATGQRVTLRCSPRSGDLSVYWYQQSLDQGLQFLIQYYNGEERAKGNILERFSAQQFPDLHSELNLSSLELGDSALYFCASSVRAGAGDTQYFGPGTRLTVL.

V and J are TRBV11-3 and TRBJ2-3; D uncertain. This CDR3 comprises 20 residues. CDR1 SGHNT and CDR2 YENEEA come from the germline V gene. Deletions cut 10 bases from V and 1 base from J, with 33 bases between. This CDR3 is CATRNGTPARLYVGTDTQYF. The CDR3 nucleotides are TGTGCCACTCGCAATGGAACCCCAGCGAGACTCTATGTGGGCACAGATACGCAGTATTTT.

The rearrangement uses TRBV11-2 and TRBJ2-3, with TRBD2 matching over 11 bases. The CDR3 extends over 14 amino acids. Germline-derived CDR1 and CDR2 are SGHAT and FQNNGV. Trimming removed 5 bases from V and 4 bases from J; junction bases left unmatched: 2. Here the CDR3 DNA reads TGTGCCAGCAGCCCACTAGCGGGGGCAGATACGCAGTATTTT. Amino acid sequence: CASSPLAGADTQYF.

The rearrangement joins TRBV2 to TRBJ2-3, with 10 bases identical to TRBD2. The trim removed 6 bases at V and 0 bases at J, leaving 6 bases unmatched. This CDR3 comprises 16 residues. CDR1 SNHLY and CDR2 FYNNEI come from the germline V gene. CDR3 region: CASRARLAGSTDTQYF. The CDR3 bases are TGTGCCAGCAGAGCTCGACTAGCGGGTAGCACAGATACGCAGTATTTT.

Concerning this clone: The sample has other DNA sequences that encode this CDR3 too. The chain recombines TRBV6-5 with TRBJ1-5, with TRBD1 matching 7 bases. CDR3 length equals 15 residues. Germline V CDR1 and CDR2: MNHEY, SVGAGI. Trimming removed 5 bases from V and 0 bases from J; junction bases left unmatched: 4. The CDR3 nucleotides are TGTGCCAGCAGTCGGGACAGTTATAGCAATCAGCCCCAGCATTTT. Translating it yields CASSRDSYSNQPQHF.

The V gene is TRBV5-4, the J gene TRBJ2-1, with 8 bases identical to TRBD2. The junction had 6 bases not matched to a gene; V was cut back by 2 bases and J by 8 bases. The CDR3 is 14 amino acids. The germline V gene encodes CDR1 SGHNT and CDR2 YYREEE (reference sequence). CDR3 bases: TGTGCCAGCAGCTTTCCGGGGACTAGAGATGAGCAGTTCTTC. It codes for CASSFPGTRDEQFF.

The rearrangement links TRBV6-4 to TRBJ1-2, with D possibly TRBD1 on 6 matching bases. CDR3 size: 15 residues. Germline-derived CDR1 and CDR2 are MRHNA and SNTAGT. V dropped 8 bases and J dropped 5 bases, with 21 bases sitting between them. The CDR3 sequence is CASSVSPGTIYGYTF. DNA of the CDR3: TGTGCCAGCTCAGTCTCTCCCGGGACAATTTATGGCTACACCTTC.

The DNA of the CDR3 is TGTGCCAGCAGCCCCGCTGGTGCAGGGAATTCCTACGAGCAGTACTTC. As protein: CASSPAGAGNSYEQYF. V usage is TRBV6-2 or TRBV6-3 and J usage is TRBJ2-7, with a tentative D call TRBD1 (5 bases). Deletions cut 6 bases from V and 1 base from J, with 19 bases between. This CDR3 region has 16 residues. Looked up from germline, CDR1 is MNHEY and CDR2 is SVGEGT.

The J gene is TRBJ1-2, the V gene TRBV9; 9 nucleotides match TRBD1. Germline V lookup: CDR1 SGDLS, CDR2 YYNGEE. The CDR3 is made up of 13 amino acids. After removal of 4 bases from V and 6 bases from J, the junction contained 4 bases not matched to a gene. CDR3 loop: CASSRQGVDGYTF. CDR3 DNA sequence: TGTGCCAGCAGCCGACAGGGGGTGGATGGCTACACCTTC.

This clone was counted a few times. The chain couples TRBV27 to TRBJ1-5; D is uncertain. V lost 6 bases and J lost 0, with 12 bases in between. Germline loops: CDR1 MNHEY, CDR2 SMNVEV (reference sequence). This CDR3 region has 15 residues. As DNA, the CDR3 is TGTGCCAGCAGGGCCCTGGGAGGTAGCAATCAGCCCCAGCATTTT. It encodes CASRALGGSNQPQHF.

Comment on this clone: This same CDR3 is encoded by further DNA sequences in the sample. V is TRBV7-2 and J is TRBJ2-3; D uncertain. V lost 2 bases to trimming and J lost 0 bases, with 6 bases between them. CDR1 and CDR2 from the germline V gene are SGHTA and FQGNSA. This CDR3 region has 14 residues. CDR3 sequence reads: CASSLLTSTDTQYF. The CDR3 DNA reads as TGTGCCAGCAGCTTACTTACTAGCACAGATACGCAGTATTTT.